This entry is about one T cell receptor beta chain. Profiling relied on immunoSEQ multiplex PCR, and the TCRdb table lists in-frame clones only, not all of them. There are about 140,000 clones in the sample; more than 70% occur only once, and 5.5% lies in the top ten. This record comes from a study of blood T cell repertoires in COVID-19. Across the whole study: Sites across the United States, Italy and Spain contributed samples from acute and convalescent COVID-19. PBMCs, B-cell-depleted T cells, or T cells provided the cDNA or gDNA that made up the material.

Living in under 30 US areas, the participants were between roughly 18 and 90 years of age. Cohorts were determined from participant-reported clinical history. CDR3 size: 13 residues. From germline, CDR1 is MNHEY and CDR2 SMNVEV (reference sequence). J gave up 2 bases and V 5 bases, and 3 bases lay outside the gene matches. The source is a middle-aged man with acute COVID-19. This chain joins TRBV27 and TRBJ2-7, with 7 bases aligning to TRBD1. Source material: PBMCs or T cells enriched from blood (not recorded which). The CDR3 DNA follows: TGTGCCAGCAGTCCACAGGGGCCCTACGAGCAGTACTTC. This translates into CASSPQGPYEQYF.